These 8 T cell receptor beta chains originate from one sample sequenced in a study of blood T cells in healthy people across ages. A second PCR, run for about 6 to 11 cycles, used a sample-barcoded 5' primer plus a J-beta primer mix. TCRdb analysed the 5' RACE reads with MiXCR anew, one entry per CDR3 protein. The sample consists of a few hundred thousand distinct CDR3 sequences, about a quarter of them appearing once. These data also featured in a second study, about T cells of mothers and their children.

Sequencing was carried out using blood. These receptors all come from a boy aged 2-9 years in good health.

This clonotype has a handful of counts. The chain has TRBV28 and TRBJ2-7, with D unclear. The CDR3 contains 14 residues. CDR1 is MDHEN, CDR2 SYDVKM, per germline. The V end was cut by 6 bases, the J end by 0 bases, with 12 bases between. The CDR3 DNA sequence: TGTGCCAGCAGGAACTCGGACGGCTCCTACGAGCAGTACTTC. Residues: CASRNSDGSYEQYF.

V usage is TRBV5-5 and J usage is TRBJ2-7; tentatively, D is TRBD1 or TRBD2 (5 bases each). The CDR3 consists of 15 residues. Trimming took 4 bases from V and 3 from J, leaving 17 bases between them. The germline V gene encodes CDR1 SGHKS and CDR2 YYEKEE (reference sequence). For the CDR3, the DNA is TGTGCCAGCAGCCACCAGGGTGTCGGGATCTACGAGCAGTACTTC. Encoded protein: CASSHQGVGIYEQYF.

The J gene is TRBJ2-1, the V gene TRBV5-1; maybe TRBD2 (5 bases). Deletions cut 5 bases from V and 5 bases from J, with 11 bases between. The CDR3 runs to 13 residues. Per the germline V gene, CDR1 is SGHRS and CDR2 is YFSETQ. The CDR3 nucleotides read TGCGCCAGCAGTTATGAGGGAAACAATGAGCAGTTCTTC. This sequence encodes CASSYEGNNEQFF.

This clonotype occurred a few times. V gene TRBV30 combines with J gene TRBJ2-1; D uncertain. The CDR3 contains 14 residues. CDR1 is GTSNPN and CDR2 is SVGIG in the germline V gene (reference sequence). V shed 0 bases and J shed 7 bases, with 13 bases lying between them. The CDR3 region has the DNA TGTGCCTGGAGTGTAGCGATACTCTGGAATGAGCAGTTCTTC. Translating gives CAWSVAILWNEQFF.

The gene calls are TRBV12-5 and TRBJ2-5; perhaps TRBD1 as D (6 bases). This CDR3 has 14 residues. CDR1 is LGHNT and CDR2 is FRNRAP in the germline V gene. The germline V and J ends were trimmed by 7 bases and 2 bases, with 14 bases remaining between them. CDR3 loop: CASALQGGQETQYF. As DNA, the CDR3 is TGTGCTAGTGCCCTCCAAGGGGGACAAGAGACCCAGTACTTC.

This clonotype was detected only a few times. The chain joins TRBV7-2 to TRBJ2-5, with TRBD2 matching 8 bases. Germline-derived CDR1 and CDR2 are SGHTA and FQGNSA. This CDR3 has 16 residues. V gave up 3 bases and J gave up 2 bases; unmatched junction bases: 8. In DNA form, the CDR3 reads TGTGCCAGCAGCTTTCGACCGGGACTAGGTCAAGAGACCCAGTACTTC. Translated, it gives CASSFRPGLGQETQYF.

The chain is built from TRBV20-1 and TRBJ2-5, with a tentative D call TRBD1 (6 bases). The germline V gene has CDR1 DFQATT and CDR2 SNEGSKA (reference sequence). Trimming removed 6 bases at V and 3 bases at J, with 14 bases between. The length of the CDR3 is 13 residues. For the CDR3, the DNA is TGCAGTGCACTCCCGGGACACGAAGAGACCCAGTACTTC. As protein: CSALPGHEETQYF.

Written as DNA, the CDR3 is TGTGCCAGCAGCCTAATCCGAGACCCCCAAGAGACCCAGTACTTC. It is translated as CASSLIRDPQETQYF. This sequence joins TRBV7-9 and TRBJ2-5; D gene unclear. CDR3 length: 15 residues. CDR1 is SEHNR, CDR2 FQNEAQ, per germline (reference sequence). Deletions cut 5 bases from V and 1 base from J, with 14 bases between.